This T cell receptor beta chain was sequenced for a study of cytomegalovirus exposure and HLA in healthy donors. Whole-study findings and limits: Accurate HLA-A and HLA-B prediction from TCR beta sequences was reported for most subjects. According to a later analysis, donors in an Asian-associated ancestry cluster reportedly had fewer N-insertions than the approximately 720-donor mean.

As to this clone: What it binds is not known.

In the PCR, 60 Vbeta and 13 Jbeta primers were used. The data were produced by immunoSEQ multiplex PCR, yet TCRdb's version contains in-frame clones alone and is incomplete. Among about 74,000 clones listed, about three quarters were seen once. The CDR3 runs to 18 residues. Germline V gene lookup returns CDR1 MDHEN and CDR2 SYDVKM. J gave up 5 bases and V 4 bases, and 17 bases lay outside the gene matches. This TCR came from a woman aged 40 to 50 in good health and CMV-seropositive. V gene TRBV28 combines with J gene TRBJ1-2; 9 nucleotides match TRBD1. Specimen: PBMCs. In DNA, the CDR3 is TGTGCCAGCAGTTCCGCGGCCCCAACCCGGGACAGGGAGTATGGCTACACCTTC. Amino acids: CASSSAAPTRDREYGYTF.